This T cell receptor beta chain was recovered during a study of cytomegalovirus exposure and HLA in healthy donors. Trimming removed 4 bases from V and 7 bases from J; junction bases left unmatched: 4. Germline CDR1 SGHRS, CDR2 YFSETQ. There are 13 residues in the CDR3. Primers: 60 Vbeta forward and 13 Jbeta reverse. Only in-frame clones appear in the TCRdb table, and some are missing; sequencing was by immunoSEQ multiplex PCR. Found here are 150,000 or so clones, approximately 88% of them singletons; the top ten hold about 0.39%. This TCR came from a boy aged 2 to 9 in good health and CMV-seronegative. The rearrangement links TRBV5-1 to TRBJ1-4, with 7 bases identical to TRBD1. The sample was PBMCs. CDR3 sequence reads: CASSNGQAEKLFF. The CDR3 region has the DNA TGCGCCAGCAGCAACGGACAGGCTGAAAAACTGTTTTTT.